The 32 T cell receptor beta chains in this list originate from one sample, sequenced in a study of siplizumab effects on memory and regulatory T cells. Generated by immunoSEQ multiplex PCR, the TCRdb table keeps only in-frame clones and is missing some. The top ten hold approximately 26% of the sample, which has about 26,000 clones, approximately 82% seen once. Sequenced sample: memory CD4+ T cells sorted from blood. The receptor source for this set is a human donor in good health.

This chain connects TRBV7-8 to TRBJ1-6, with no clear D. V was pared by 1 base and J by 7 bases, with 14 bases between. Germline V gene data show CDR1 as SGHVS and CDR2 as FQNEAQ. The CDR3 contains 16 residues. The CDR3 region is CASSLVIGPGNSPLHF. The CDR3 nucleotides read TGTGCCAGCAGCTTAGTGATAGGCCCGGGGAATTCACCCCTCCACTTT.

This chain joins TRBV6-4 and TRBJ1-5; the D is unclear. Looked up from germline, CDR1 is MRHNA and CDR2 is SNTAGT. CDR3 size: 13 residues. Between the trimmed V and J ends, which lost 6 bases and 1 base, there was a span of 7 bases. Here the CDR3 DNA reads TGTGCCAGCAGCCGCGGGAGCAATCAGCCCCAGCATTTT. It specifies CASSRGSNQPQHF.

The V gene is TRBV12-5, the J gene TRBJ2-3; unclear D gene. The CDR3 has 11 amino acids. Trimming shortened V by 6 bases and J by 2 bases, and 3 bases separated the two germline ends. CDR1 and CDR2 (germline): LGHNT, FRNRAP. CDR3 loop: CASGLTDTQYF. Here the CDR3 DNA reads TGTGCTAGTGGCCTCACAGATACGCAGTATTTT.

CDR3 sequence (DNA): TGCGCCAGCAGTCCCCTTGCGAACTCTGGAAACACCATATATTTT. Amino acids: CASSPLANSGNTIYF. The chain joins TRBV4-1 to TRBJ1-3; no reliable D call. Germline CDR1 and CDR2: MGHRA and YSYEKL. CDR3 size: 15 residues. V lost 6 bases and J lost 0, with 12 bases in between.

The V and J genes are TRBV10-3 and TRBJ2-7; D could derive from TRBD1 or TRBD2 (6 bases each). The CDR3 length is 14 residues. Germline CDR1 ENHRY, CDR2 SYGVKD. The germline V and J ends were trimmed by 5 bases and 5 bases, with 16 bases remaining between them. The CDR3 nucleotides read TGTGCCATCAGTAAGGAGGGGGACACAGACGAGCAGTACTTC. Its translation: CAISKEGDTDEQYF.

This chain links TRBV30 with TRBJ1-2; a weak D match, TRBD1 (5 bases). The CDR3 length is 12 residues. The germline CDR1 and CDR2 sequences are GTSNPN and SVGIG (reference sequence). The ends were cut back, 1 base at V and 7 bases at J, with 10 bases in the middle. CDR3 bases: TGTGCCTGGAGTGGACAGTATAGTGGCTACACCTTC. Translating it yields CAWSGQYSGYTF. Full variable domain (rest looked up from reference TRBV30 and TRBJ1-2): SQTIHQWPATLVQPVGSPLSLECTVEGTSNPNLYWYRQAAGRGLQLLFYSVGIGQISSEVPQNLSASRPQDRQFILSSKKLLLSDSGFYLCAWSGQYSGYTFGSGTRLTVV.

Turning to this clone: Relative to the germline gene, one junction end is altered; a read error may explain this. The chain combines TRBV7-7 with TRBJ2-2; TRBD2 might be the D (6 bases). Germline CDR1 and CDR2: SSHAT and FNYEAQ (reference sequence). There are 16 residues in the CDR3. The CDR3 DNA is TGTGCTAGCAGCCCCGTTACGGGAGTAGGTACCGGGGAGCTGTTTTTT. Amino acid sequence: CASSPVTGVGTGELFF.

The chain's CDR3 is CASSPDYAEQFF. In DNA form, the CDR3 reads TGTGCCAGCAGCCCCGACTATGCTGAGCAGTTCTTC. The chain uses TRBV5-5 and TRBJ2-1, with D possibly TRBD2 on 5 matching bases. V was pared by 4 bases and J by 9 bases, with 11 bases between. This CDR3 comprises 12 residues. Germline CDR1 SGHKS, CDR2 YYEKEE (reference sequence).

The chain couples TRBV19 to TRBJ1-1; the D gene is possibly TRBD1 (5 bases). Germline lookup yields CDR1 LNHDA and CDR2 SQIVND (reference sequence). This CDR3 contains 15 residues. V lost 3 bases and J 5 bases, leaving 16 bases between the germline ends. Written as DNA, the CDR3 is TGTGCCAGTAGTATGGGGCCAGGGCTGCAGACTGAAGCTTTCTTT. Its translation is CASSMGPGLQTEAFF.

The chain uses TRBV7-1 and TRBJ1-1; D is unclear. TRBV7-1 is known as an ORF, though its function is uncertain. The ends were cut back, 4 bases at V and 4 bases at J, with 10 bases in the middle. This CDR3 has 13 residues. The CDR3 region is CASSLWQTTEAFF. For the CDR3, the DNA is TGTGCCAGCAGCTTATGGCAGACCACTGAAGCTTTCTTT.

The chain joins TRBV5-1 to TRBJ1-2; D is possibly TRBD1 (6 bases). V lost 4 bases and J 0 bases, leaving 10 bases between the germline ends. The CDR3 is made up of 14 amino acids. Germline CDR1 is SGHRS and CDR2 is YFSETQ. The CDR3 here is CASSPGTSNYGYTF. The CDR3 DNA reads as TGCGCCAGCAGCCCAGGGACATCTAACTATGGCTACACCTTC.

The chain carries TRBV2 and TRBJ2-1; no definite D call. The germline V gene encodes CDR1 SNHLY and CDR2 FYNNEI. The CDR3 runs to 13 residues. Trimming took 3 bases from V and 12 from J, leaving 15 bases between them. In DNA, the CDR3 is TGTGCCAGCAGTGAGCAACGGACCATAGGGCAGTTCTTC. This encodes CASSEQRTIGQFF.

CDR3 residues: CSVCMRNTEAFF. CDR3 DNA sequence: TGCAGCGTCTGCATGAGGAACACTGAAGCTTTCTTT. V and J are TRBV29-1 and TRBJ1-1; D is ambiguous. The CDR3 is made up of 12 amino acids. Trimming stripped 6 bases from V and 1 base from J, with 9 bases between. CDR1 and CDR2 from the germline V gene are SQVTM and ANQGSEA.

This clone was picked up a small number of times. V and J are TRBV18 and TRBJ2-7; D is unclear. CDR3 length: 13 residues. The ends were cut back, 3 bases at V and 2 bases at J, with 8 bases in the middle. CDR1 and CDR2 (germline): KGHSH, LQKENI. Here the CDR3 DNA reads TGTGCCAGCTCACCCCGCAACCCCTACGAGCAGTACTTC. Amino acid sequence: CASSPRNPYEQYF.

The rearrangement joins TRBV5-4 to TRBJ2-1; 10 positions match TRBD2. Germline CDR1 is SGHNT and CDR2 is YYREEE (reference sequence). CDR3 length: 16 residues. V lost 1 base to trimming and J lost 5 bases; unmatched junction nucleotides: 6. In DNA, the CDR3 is TGTGCCAGCAGCTTGAGCGGGAGGGCCCAGGACAATGAGCAGTTCTTC. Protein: CASSLSGRAQDNEQFF.

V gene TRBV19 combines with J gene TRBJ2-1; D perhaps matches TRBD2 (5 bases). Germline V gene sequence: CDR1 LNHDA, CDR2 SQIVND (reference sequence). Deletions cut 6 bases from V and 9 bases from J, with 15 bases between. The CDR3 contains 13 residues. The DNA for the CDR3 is TGTGCCAGTAGGCCCGGAGGCTCGGGTGAGCAGTTCTTC. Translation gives CASRPGGSGEQFF.

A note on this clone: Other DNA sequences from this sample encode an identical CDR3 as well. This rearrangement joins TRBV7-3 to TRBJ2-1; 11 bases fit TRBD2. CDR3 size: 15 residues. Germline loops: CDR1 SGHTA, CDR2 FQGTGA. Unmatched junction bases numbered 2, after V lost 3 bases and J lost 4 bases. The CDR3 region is CASSLTSGIYNEQFF. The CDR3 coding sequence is TGTGCCAGCAGCTTGACTAGCGGGATTTACAATGAGCAGTTCTTC.

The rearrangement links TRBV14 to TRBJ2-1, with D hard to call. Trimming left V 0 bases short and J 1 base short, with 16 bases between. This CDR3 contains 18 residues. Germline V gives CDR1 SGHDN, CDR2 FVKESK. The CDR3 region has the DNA TGTGCCAGCAGCCAAGAGTCGTGGCGGCCTTTGTCCTACAATGAGCAGTTCTTC. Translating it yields CASSQESWRPLSYNEQFF.

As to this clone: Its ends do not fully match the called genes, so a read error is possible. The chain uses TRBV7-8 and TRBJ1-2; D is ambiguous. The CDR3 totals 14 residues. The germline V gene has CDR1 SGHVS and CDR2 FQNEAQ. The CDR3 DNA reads TGTGCTAGCAGCTCACACCCGTTAAGATATGGCTACACCTTC. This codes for CASSSHPLRYGYTF.

The CDR3, as DNA: TGTGCCAGTAGTATCGGTAACCCCGGAGGGGACACTGAAGCTTTCTTT. This gives the protein CASSIGNPGGDTEAFF. The genes are TRBV19 and TRBJ1-1; D possibly corresponds to TRBD1 (5 bases). The V gene's germline CDR1 is LNHDA and CDR2 SQIVND (reference sequence). The CDR3 runs 16 residues. V dropped 3 bases and J dropped 3 bases, with 17 bases sitting between them.

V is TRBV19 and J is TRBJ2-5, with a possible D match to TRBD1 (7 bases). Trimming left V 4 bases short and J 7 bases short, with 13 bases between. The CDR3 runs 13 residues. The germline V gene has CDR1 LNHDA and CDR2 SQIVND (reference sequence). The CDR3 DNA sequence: TGTGCCAGTAGTAGGGGGGACAGCGTGACCCAGTACTTC. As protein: CASSRGDSVTQYF.

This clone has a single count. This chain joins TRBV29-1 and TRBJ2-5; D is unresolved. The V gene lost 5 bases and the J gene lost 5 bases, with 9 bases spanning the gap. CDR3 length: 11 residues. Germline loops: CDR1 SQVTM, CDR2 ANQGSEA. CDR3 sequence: CSVLRRETQYF. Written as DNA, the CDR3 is TGCAGCGTTCTTAGAAGGGAGACCCAGTACTTC.

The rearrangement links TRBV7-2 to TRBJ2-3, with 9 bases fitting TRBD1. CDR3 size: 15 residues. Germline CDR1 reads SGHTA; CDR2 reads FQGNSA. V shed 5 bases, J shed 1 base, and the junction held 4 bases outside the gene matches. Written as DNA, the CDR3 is TGTGCCAGCAGCCGCCGGACAGGGGGCACAGATACGCAGTATTTT. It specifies CASSRRTGGTDTQYF.

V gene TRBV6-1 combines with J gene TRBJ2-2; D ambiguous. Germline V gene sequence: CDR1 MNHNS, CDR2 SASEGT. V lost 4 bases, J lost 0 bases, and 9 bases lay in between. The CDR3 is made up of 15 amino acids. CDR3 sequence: CASSVRPANTGELFF. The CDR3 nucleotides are TGTGCCAGCAGTGTGAGGCCTGCGAACACCGGGGAGCTGTTTTTT.

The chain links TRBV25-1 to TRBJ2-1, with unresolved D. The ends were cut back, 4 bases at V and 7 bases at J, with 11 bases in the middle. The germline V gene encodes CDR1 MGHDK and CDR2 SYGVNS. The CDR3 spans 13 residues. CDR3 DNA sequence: TGTGCCAGCAGTGCTGGGTCCGCAAATGAGCAGTTCTTC. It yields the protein CASSAGSANEQFF.

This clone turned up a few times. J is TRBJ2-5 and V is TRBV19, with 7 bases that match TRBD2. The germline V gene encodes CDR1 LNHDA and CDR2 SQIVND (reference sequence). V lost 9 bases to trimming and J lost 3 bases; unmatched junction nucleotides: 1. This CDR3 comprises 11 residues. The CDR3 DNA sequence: TGTGCCAGCGGGAGGAAAGAGACCCAGTACTTC. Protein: CASGRKETQYF.

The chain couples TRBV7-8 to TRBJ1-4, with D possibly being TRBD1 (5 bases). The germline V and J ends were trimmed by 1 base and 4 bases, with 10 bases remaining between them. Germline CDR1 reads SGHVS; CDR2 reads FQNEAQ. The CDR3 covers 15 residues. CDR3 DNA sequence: TGTGCCAGCAGCTTAGGGTGGGGCAGTAATGAAAAACTGTTTTTT. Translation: CASSLGWGSNEKLFF.

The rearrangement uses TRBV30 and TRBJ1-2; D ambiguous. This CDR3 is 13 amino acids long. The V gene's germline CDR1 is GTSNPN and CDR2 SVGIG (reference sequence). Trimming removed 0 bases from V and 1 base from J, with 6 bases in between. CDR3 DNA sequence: TGTGCCTGGAGTGTAGACCTTAACTATGGCTACACCTTC. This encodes CAWSVDLNYGYTF.

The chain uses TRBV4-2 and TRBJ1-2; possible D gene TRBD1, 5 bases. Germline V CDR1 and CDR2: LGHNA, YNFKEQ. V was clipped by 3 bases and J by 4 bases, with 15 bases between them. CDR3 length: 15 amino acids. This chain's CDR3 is CASSQFQGVGYGYTF. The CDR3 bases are TGTGCCAGCAGCCAGTTTCAGGGAGTGGGCTATGGCTACACCTTC.

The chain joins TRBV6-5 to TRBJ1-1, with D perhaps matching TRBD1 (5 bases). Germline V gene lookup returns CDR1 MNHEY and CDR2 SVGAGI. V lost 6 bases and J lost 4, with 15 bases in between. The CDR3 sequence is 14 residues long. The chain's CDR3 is CASRLGSGGTEAFF. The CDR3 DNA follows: TGTGCCAGCAGACTAGGTTCGGGGGGCACTGAAGCTTTCTTT.

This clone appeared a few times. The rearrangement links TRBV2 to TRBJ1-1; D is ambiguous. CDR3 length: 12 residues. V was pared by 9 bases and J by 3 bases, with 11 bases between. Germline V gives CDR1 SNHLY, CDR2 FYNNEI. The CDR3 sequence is CASGREDTEAFF. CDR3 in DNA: TGTGCCAGTGGGAGGGAGGACACTGAAGCTTTCTTT.

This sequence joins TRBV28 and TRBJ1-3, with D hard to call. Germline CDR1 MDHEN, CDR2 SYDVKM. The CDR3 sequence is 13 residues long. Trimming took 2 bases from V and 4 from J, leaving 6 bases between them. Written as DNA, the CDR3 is TGTGCCAGCAGTTTAACCTCGGGAAACACCATATATTTT. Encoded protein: CASSLTSGNTIYF.